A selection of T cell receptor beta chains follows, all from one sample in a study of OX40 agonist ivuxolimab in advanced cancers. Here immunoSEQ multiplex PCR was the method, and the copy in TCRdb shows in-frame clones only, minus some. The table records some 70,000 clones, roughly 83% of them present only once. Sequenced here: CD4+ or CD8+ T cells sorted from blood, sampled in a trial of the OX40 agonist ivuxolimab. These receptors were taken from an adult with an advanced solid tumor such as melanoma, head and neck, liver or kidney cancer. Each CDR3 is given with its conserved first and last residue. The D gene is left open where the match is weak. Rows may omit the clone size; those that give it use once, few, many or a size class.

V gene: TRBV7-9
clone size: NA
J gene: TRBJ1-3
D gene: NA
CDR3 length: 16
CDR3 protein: CASSLGGGSSGNTIYF
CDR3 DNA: TGTGCCAGCAGCTTAGGAGGGGGGAGCTCTGGAAACACCATATATTTT

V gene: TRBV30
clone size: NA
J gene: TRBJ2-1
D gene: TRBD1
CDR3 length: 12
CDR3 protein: CAWRGGDRVPFF
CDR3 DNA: TGTGCCTGGAGAGGCGGGGACAGGGTCCCTTTCTTC

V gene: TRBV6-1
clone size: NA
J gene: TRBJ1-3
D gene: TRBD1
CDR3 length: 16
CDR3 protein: CASSEVGRGPRNTIYF
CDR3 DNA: TGTGCCAGCAGTGAAGTGGGCAGGGGGCCTAGAAACACCATATATTTT

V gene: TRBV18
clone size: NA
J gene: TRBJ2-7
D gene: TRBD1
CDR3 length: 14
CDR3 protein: CASSIGTGAREQYF
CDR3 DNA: TGTGCCAGCTCAATCGGGACAGGGGCTCGCGAGCAGTACTTC

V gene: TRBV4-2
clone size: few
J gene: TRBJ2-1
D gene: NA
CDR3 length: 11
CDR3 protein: CASSQYHEQFF
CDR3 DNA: TGTGCCAGCAGCCAATATCATGAGCAGTTCTTC

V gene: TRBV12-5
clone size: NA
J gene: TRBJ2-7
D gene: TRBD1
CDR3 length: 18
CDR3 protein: CASGLPRNRGLSSYEQYF
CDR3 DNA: TGTGCTAGTGGTTTGCCCCGAAACAGGGGCCTTAGCTCCTACGAGCAGTACTTC

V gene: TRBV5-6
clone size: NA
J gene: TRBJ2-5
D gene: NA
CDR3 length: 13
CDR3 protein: CASSFSVQETQYF
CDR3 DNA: TGTGCCAGCAGCTTTAGCGTCCAAGAGACCCAGTACTTC

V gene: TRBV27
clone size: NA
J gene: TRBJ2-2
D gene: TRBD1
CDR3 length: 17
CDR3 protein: CASRRHGTGGPTGELFF
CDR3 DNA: TGTGCCAGCAGAAGACATGGGACAGGGGGTCCCACCGGGGAGCTGTTTTTT

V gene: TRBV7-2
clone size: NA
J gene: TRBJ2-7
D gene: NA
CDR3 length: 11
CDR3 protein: CASSLDYEQYF
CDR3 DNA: TGTGCCAGCAGCCTTGATTACGAGCAGTACTTC

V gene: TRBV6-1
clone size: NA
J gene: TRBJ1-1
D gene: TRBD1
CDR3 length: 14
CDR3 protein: CASSEPGQYTEAFF
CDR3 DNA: TGTGCCAGCAGTGAACCGGGACAGTACACTGAAGCTTTCTTT

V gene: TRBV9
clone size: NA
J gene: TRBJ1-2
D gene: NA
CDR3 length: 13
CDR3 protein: CASSVVNDYGYTF
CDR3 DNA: TGTGCCAGCAGCGTAGTTAATGATTATGGCTACACCTTC

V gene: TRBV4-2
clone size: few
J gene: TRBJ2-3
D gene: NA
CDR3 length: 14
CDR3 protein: CASSQAAVADTQYF
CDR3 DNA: TGTGCCAGCAGCCAAGCGGCGGTCGCAGATACGCAGTATTTT

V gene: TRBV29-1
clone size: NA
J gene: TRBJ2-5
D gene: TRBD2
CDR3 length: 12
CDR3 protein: CSAARGGETQYF
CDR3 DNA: TGCAGCGCCGCCCGCGGGGGAGAGACCCAGTACTTC

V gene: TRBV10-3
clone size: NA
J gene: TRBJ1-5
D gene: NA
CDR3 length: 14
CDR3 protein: CAIGAGGGNQPQHF
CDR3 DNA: TGTGCCATCGGGGCCGGGGGCGGCAATCAGCCCCAGCATTTT

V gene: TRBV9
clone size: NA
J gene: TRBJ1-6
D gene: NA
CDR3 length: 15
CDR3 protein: CASSPRGSYNSPLHF
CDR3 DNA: TGTGCCAGCAGCCCCCGGGGGTCCTATAATTCACCCCTCCACTTT

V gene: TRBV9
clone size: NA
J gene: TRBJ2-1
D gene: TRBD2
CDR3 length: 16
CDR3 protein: CASSVELAGALSEQFF
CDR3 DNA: TGTGCCAGCAGCGTAGAACTAGCGGGGGCCCTGAGTGAGCAGTTCTTC

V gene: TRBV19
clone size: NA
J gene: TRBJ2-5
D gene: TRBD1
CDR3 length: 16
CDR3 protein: CASSMAGGAVWETQYF
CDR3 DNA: TGTGCCAGTAGTATGGCAGGGGGCGCAGTTTGGGAGACCCAGTACTTC

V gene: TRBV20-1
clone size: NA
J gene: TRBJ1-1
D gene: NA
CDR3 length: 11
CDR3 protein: CSASPGVLAFF
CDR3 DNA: TGCAGTGCCTCACCCGGCGTCTTAGCTTTCTTT

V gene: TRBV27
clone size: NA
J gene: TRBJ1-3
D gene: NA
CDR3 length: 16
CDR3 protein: CASSRAGPGSGNTIYF
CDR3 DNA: TGTGCCAGCAGTCGAGCCGGCCCCGGCTCTGGAAACACCATATATTTT

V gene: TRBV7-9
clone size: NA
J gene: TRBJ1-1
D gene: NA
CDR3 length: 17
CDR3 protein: CASSLGRAIVMNTEAFF
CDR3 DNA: TGTGCCAGCAGCTTAGGCAGGGCCATCGTTATGAACACTGAAGCTTTCTTT

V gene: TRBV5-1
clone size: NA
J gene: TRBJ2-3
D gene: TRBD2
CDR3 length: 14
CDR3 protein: CASSVTSGTDTQYF
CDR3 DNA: TGCGCCAGCAGCGTGACTAGCGGCACAGATACGCAGTATTTT

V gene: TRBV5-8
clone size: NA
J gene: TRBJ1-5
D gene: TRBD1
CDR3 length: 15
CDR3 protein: CASSPTGVGNQPQHF
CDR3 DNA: TGTGCCAGCAGCCCGACAGGGGTCGGCAATCAGCCCCAGCATTTT

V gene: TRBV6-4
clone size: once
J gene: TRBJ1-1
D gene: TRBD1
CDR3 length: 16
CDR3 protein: CASSTTGTGGNTEAFF
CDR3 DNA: TGTGCCAGCAGTACGACCGGGACAGGGGGGAACACTGAAGCTTTCTTT

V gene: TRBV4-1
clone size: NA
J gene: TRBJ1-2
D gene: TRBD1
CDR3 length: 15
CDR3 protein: CASRRSAGTGGGYTF
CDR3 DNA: TGCGCCAGCAGGAGAAGTGCCGGGACAGGGGGTGGCTACACCTTC

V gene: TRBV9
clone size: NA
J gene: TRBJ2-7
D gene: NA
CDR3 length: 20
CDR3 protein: CASSVAMMTPGLLSPYEQYF
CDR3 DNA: TGTGCCAGCAGCGTAGCTATGATGACTCCGGGGCTCCTCAGCCCGTACGAGCAGTACTTC

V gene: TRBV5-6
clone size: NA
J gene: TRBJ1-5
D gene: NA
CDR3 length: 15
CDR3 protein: CASNLNCYSNQPQHF
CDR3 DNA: TGTGCCAGCAACTTAAATTGCTATAGCAATCAGCCCCAGCATTTT

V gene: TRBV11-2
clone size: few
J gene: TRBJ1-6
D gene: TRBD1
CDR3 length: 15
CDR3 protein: CASGQGSTTNTPLHF
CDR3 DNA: TGTGCCAGCGGACAGGGCTCTACAACGAATACACCCCTCCACTTT

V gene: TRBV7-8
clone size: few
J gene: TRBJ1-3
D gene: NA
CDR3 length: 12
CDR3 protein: CASSLLGNTIYF
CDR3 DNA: TGTGCCAGCAGCTTATTAGGAAACACCATATATTTT

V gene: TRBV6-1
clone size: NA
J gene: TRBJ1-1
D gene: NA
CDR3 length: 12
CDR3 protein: CASSEAPTGAFF
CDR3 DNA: TGTGCCAGCAGTGAAGCGCCCACAGGGGCTTTCTTT

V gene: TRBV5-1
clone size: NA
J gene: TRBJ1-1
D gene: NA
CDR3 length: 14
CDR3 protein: CASSKRAEGTEAFF
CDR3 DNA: TGCGCCAGCTCGAAACGGGCGGAGGGCACTGAAGCTTTCTTT

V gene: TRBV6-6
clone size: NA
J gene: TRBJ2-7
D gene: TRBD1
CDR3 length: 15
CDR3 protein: CASSRPGQVSYEQYF
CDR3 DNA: TGTGCCAGCAGTAGGCCGGGACAGGTCTCCTACGAGCAGTACTTC

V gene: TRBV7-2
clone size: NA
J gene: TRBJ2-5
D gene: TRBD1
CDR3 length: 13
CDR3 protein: CASSYGQGETQYF
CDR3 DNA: TGTGCCAGCAGCTACGGACAGGGGGAGACCCAGTACTTC

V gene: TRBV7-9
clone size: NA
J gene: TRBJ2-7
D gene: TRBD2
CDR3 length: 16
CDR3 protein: CASSRVVGTAGLEQYF
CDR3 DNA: TGTGCCAGCAGCCGGGTCGTGGGTACAGCGGGGTTGGAGCAGTACTTC

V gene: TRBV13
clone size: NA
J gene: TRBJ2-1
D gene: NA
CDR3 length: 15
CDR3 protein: CASSLPLFTSNEQFF
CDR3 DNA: TGTGCCAGCAGCTTACCCCTTTTTACTTCCAATGAGCAGTTCTTC

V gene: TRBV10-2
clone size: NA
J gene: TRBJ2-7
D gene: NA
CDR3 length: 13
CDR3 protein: CASRRQLYYEQYF
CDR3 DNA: TGCGCCAGCCGCCGCCAACTCTACTACGAGCAGTACTTC

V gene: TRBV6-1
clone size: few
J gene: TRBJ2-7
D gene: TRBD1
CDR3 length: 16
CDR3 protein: CASSQDPTGGVYEQYF
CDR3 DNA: TGTGCCAGCAGTCAAGACCCGACAGGGGGGGTATACGAGCAGTACTTC

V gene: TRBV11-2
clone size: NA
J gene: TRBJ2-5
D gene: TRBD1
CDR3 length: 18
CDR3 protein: CASSLRTGSPRDQETQYF
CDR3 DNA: TGTGCCAGCAGCTTACGGACAGGGTCTCCTAGGGACCAAGAGACCCAGTACTTC

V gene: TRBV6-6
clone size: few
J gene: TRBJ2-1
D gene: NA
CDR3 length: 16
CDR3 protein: CASTEGGVYSYNEQFF
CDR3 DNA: TGTGCCAGCACAGAAGGAGGGGTCTACTCCTACAATGAGCAGTTCTTC

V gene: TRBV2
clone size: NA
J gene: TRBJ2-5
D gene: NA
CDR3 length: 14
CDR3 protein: CASSEAQGAETQYF
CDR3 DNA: TGTGCCAGCAGTGAAGCACAGGGAGCGGAGACCCAGTACTTC

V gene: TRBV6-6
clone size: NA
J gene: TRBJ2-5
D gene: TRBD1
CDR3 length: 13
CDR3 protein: CATSGQLQETQYF
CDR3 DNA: TGTGCCACCTCGGGACAGCTCCAAGAGACCCAGTACTTC

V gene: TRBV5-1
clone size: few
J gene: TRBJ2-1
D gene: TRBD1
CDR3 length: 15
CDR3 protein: CASSLQGRSYNEQFF
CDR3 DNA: TGCGCCAGCAGCCTACAGGGGCGCTCCTACAATGAGCAGTTCTTC

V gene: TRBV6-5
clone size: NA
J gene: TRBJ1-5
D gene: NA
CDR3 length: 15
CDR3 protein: CASSTLGQSNQPQHF
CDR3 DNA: TGTGCCAGCAGTACCCTTGGACAAAGCAATCAGCCCCAGCATTTT

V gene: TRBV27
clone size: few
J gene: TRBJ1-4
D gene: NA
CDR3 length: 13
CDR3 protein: CASRRTWVEKLFF
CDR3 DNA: TGTGCCAGCCGGAGAACGTGGGTTGAAAAACTGTTTTTT

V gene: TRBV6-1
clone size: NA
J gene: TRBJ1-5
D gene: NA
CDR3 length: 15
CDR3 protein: CASSDRGRSNQPQHF
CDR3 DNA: TGTGCCAGCAGTGATAGAGGGAGGAGCAATCAGCCCCAGCATTTT

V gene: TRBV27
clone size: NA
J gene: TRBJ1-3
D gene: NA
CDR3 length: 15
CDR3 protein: CASSFGSGSGNTIYF
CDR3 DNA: TGTGCCAGCAGTTTCGGGTCGGGATCTGGAAACACCATATATTTT

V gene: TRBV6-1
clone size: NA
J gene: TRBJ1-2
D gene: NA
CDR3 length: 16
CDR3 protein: CASSEAWEAGTGGYTF
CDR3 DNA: TGTGCCAGCAGTGAAGCTTGGGAAGCAGGAACGGGTGGCTACACCTTC